Listed below are T cell receptor beta chains from one sample, sequenced in a study of cytomegalovirus exposure and HLA in healthy donors. Using immunoSEQ multiplex PCR, the repertoire was profiled, and TCRdb retains in-frame clones only, with some absent. This sample has about 280,000 clones, with about 90% found just once. Sequencing used PBMCs. The receptor set was obtained from a woman between 18 and 30 years old in good health and CMV-seronegative. The CDR3 runs from the conserved cysteine through the conserved F or W. Each record gives: J gene, clone size, D gene, V gene, CDR3 protein, CDR3 DNA. The D gene is left open where the match is weak. Size tells how often a clone was seen (once, few, many) or the class of an expanded clone, and some rows leave it out.

TRBJ1-6	.	.	TRBV6-5	CASSRTGGGSPLHF	TGTGCCAGCAGTCGAACGGGGGGTGGCTCACCCCTCCACTTT
TRBJ1-1	.	.	TRBV11-2	CASSWDAGSDTEAFF	TGTGCCAGCAGCTGGGATGCGGGGAGCGACACTGAAGCTTTCTTT
TRBJ2-5	.	TRBD2	TRBV7-9	CASSLGVGLAGVQETQYF	TGTGCCAGCAGCTTGGGGGTAGGACTAGCGGGGGTACAAGAGACCCAGTACTTC
TRBJ1-6	.	.	TRBV10-3	CAISEAGTTNNSPLHF	TGTGCCATCAGTGAGGCCGGGACAACCAATAATTCACCCCTCCACTTT
TRBJ1-5	.	TRBD1	TRBV2	CASSEASGGGTGNQPQHF	TGTGCCAGCAGTGAAGCGAGCGGCGGGGGGACAGGGAATCAGCCCCAGCATTTT
TRBJ1-1	.	TRBD1	TRBV19	CASSISRDRVTNTEAFF	TGTGCCAGTAGTATATCCCGGGACAGGGTAACGAACACTGAAGCTTTCTTT
TRBJ2-7	.	.	TRBV11-2	CASRKTGSYEQYF	TGTGCCAGCAGGAAGACGGGCTCCTACGAGCAGTACTTC
TRBJ2-3	.	TRBD2	TRBV7-8	CASSLPAGGTDTQYF	TGTGCCAGCAGCTTACCAGCGGGGGGCACAGATACGCAGTATTTT
TRBJ1-6	.	.	TRBV5-1	CASSLRSGTPPGPLHF	TGCGCCAGCAGCTTAAGATCCGGGACACCTCCGGGGCCCCTCCACTTT
TRBJ1-5	.	.	TRBV2	CASSKPQTLQGFNQPQHF	TGTGCCAGCAGCAAACCCCAAACACTACAGGGTTTCAATCAGCCCCAGCATTTT
TRBJ2-7	.	TRBD2	TRBV6-5	CASSYEAGAPPEQYF	TGTGCCAGCAGTTACGAAGCGGGGGCACCACCGGAGCAGTACTTC
TRBJ2-5	.	.	TRBV18	CASSLGLRETQYF	TGTGCCAGCTCACTAGGACTAAGAGAGACCCAGTACTTC
TRBJ1-4	.	.	TRBV5-4	CASSHWRDEKLFF	TGTGCCAGCAGCCATTGGCGGGATGAAAAACTGTTTTTT
TRBJ2-1	once	TRBD2	TRBV4-1	CASSHGGANNEQFF	TGCGCCAGCAGCCACGGGGGGGCCAACAATGAGCAGTTCTTC
TRBJ2-7	.	.	TRBV5-5	CASSFQIAYEQYF	TGTGCCAGCAGCTTTCAAATAGCCTACGAGCAGTACTTC
TRBJ2-1	.	TRBD1	TRBV2	CASSERTGLRNEQFF	TGTGCCAGCAGTGAAAGGACAGGCTTACGCAATGAGCAGTTCTTC
TRBJ2-7	.	.	TRBV4-1	CASSQDGLSFYEQYF	TGCGCCAGCAGCCAAGATGGCCTCTCTTTCTACGAGCAGTACTTC
TRBJ1-4	.	TRBD1	TRBV27	CASSLTWDRGREKLFF	TGTGCCAGCAGTTTGACCTGGGACAGGGGGCGTGAAAAACTGTTTTTT
TRBJ1-2	.	.	TRBV11-2	CASSLGRAVWSYTF	TGTGCCAGCAGCTTAGGTCGTGCGGTTTGGAGCTACACCTTC
TRBJ2-7	.	.	TRBV6-5	CASSYDYLGEQYF	TGTGCCAGCAGTTACGACTACCTAGGGGAGCAGTACTTC
TRBJ1-1	.	TRBD1	TRBV27	CASSLLGTDEAFF	TGTGCCAGCAGTTTATTAGGGACAGATGAAGCTTTCTTT
TRBJ2-1	.	TRBD1	TRBV6-1	CAGRQGAAEQFF	TGTGCCGGAAGACAGGGGGCAGCTGAGCAGTTCTTC
TRBJ1-6	.	TRBD1	TRBV7-6	CASSLGEGGNSPLHF	TGTGCCAGCAGCTTAGGGGAAGGGGGCAATTCACCCCTCCACTTT
TRBJ2-2	.	.	TRBV13	CASSLGGRGTGELFF	TGTGCCAGCAGCTTAGGTGGCAGGGGCACCGGGGAGCTGTTTTTT
TRBJ1-5	.	TRBD1	TRBV6-4	CASSQTGGSQPQHF	TGTGCCAGCAGTCAGACAGGGGGAAGTCAGCCCCAGCATTTT
TRBJ2-3	.	.	TRBV15	CATSRDPNRGDTQYF	TGTGCCACCAGCAGAGATCCTAATAGGGGAGATACGCAGTATTTT
TRBJ1-6	.	.	TRBV13	CASSYTTEADSPLHF	TGTGCCAGCAGCTACACGACAGAGGCTGACTCACCCCTCCACTTT
TRBJ1-6	.	TRBD1	TRBV5-4	CASSFQYSQGTNNSPLHF	TGTGCCAGCAGCTTTCAATACTCACAGGGGACAAATAATTCACCCCTCCACTTT
TRBJ2-1	.	.	TRBV18	CASSPPPGQSSSYNEQFF	TGTGCCAGCTCACCACCACCGGGACAATCGAGCTCCTACAATGAGCAGTTCTTC
TRBJ2-7	.	TRBD2	TRBV6-1	CASSEGLAGGYEQYF	TGTGCCAGCAGTGAAGGTCTAGCGGGCGGATACGAGCAGTACTTC
TRBJ1-4	.	TRBD1	TRBV7-9	CASSAPVTGGEKLFF	TGTGCCAGCAGCGCCCCGGTGACAGGGGGAGAAAAACTGTTTTTT
TRBJ2-1	.	TRBD2	TRBV5-1	CASSVSGVSYNEQFF	TGCGCCAGCAGCGTAAGCGGGGTCTCCTACAATGAGCAGTTCTTC
TRBJ2-7	.	TRBD1	TRBV2	CATTPGQTYEQYF	TGTGCCACTACGCCGGGACAGACCTACGAGCAGTACTTC
TRBJ1-1	.	.	TRBV12-5	CASAGGRNTEAFF	TGTGCTAGTGCCGGGGGACGGAACACTGAAGCTTTCTTT
TRBJ1-3	.	.	TRBV7-8	CASSPLGNTIYF	TGTGCCAGCAGCCCGTTAGGAAACACCATATATTTT
TRBJ1-5	.	.	TRBV19	CASSIGIGQTRVGQPQHF	TGTGCCAGTAGTATAGGGATTGGACAGACCCGAGTAGGTCAGCCCCAGCATTTT
TRBJ1-4	.	TRBD1	TRBV4-1	CASSQVGTAYEKLFF	TGCGCCAGCAGCCAAGTCGGGACAGCCTATGAAAAACTGTTTTTT
TRBJ1-2	.	.	TRBV2	CASSEREQGGYTF	TGTGCCAGCAGTGAACGGGAACAGGGTGGCTACACCTTC
TRBJ2-3	.	.	TRBV6-1	CASSEARGFLAGTDTQYF	TGTGCCAGCAGTGAAGCGCGGGGCTTTCTGGCGGGCACAGATACGCAGTATTTT
TRBJ2-3	.	TRBD2	TRBV5-4	CASSPTSGYSSDTQYF	TGTGCCAGCAGCCCGACTAGCGGTTATTCTTCAGATACGCAGTATTTT
TRBJ1-1	once	TRBD1	TRBV7-9	CASSLPRQGALNTEAFF	TGTGCCAGCAGCCTACCACGACAGGGGGCCTTGAACACTGAAGCTTTCTTT
TRBJ2-7	.	TRBD1	TRBV7-9	CASSKGQGADEQYF	TGTGCCAGCAGCAAGGGACAGGGGGCAGACGAGCAGTACTTC
TRBJ2-2	once	.	TRBV2	CASSRDTLNTGELFF	TGTGCCAGCAGTCGGGACACTTTGAACACCGGGGAGCTGTTTTTT
TRBJ1-1	.	.	TRBV5-1	CASSSGVEAFF	TGCGCCAGCAGCTCCGGGGTTGAAGCTTTCTTT
TRBJ2-2	.	.	TRBV27	CASSLSQIGELFF	TGTGCCAGCAGTTTATCGCAGATCGGGGAGCTGTTTTTT
TRBJ2-3	.	TRBD1	TRBV9	CASSVRDRSTDTQYF	TGTGCCAGCAGCGTACGGGACAGATCCACAGATACGCAGTATTTT
TRBJ2-7	.	.	TRBV12-5	CASGLVVGSGDEQYF	TGTGCTAGTGGTTTGGTAGTGGGGTCGGGGGACGAGCAGTACTTC
TRBJ1-2	.	.	TRBV5-1	CASRVGTNYGYTF	TGCGCCAGCAGGGTTGGCACCAACTATGGCTACACCTTC
TRBJ1-3	.	.	TRBV7-6	CASESGLSGNTIYF	TGTGCCAGCGAATCGGGTCTCTCTGGAAACACCATATATTTT
TRBJ2-7	.	TRBD2	TRBV6-1	CASRPGLAENYEQYF	TGTGCCAGCAGACCTGGACTAGCGGAAAACTACGAGCAGTACTTC
TRBJ1-5	once	.	TRBV5-1	CASSLAGVGNQPQHF	TGCGCCAGCAGCTTGGCCGGTGTTGGCAATCAGCCCCAGCATTTT
TRBJ2-7	.	TRBD2	TRBV11-2	CASSLDGASGYEQYF	TGTGCCAGCAGCTTAGATGGGGCTAGCGGATACGAGCAGTACTTC
TRBJ1-1	.	.	TRBV18	CASSPLLIGEPRDTEAFF	TGTGCCAGCTCACCTCTCCTCATCGGGGAGCCGAGGGACACTGAAGCTTTCTTT
TRBJ1-1	once	.	TRBV11-2	CASSLTYGGNPEAFF	TGTGCCAGCAGCTTGACTTACGGGGGGAACCCTGAAGCTTTCTTT
TRBJ1-1	.	TRBD1	TRBV13	CASSPGRGLSTEAFF	TGTGCCAGCAGCCCCGGCAGGGGGCTGAGCACTGAAGCTTTCTTT